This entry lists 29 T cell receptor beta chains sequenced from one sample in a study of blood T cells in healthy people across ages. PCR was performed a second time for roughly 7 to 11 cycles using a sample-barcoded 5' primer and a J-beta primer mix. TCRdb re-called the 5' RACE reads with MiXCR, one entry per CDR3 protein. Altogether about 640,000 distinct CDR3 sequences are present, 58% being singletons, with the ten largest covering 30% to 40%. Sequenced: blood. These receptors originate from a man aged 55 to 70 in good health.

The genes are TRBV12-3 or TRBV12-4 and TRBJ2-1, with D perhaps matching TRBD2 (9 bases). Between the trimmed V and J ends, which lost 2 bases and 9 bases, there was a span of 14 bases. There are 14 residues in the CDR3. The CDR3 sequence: CASSLLAGQAEQFF. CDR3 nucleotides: TGTGCCAGCAGTTTACTAGCGGGACAGGCTGAGCAGTTCTTC.

Here the CDR3 reads CASSAQGAQVYNEQFF. As DNA, the CDR3 is TGTGCCAGCAGCGCGCAGGGGGCGCAAGTGTACAATGAGCAGTTCTTC. The rearrangement links TRBV9 to TRBJ2-1; 8 bases are a match to TRBD1. The CDR3 has 16 amino acids. The germline gives CDR1 SGDLS, CDR2 YYNGEE. V shed 3 bases and J 4 bases; nucleotides not matched to a gene: 9.

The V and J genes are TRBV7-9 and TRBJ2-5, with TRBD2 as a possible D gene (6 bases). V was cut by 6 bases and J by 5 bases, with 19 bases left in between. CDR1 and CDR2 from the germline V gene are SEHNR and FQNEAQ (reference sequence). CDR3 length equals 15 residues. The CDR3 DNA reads TGTGCCAGCAGTCGGAGGGGTCCACGAGGGGAGACCCAGTACTTC. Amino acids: CASSRRGPRGETQYF.

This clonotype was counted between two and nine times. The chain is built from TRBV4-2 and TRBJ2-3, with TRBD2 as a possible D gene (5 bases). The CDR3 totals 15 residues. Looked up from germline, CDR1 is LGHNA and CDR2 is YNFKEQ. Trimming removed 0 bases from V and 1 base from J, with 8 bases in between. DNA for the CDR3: TGTGCCAGCAGCCAAGATACCGGGGGCACAGATACGCAGTATTTT. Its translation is CASSQDTGGTDTQYF.

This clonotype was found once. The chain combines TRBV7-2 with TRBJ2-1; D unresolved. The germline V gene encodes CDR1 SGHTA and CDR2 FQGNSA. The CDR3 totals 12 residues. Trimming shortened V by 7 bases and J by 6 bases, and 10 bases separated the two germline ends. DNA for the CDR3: TGTGCCAGCAACCGCATAGGCAATGAGCAGTTCTTC. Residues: CASNRIGNEQFF.

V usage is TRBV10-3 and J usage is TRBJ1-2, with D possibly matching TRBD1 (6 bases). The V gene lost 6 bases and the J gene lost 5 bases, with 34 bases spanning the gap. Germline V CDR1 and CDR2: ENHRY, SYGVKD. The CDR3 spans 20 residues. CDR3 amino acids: CAISWAGQPQTRIPGYGYTF. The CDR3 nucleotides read TGTGCCATCAGCTGGGCAGGACAGCCACAAACTCGCATCCCAGGATATGGCTACACCTTC.

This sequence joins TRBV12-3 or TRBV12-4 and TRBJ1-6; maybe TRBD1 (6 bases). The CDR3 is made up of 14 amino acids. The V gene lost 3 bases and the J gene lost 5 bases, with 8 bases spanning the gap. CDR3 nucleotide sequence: TGTGCCAGCAGTTTTCGACAGGATAATTCACCCCTCCACTTT. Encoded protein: CASSFRQDNSPLHF.

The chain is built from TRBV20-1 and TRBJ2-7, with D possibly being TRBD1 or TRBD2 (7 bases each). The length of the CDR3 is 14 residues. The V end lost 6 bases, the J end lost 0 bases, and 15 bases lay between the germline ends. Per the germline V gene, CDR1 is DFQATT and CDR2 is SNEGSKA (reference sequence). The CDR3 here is CSAAQGGSSYEQYF. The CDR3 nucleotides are TGCAGTGCCGCTCAGGGGGGGAGCTCCTACGAGCAGTACTTC.

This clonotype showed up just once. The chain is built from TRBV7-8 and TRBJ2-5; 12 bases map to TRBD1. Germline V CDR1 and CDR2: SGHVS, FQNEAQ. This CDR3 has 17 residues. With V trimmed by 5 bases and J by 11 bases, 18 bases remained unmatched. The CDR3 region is CASSLLAPGQGAFRQYF. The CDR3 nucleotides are TGTGCCAGCAGCCTGTTGGCACCGGGACAGGGGGCCTTTCGGCAGTACTTC. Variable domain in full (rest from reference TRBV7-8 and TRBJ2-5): GAGVSQSPRYKVAKRGQDVALRCDPISGHVSLFWYQQALGQGPEFLTYFQNEAQLDKSGLPSDRFFAERPEGSVSTLKIQRTQQEDSAVYLCASSLLAPGQGAFRQYFGPGTRLLVL.

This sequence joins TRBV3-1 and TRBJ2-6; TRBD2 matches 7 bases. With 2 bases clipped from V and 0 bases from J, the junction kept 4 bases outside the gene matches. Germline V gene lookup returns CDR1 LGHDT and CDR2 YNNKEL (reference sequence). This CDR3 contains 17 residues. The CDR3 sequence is CASSQPGGPSGANVLTF. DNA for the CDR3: TGTGCCAGCAGCCAACCGGGGGGTCCCTCTGGGGCCAACGTCCTGACTTTC.

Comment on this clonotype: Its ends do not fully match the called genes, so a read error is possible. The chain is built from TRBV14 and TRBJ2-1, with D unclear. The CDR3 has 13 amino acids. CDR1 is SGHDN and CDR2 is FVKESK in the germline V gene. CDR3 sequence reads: CTSSLVLDNEQFF. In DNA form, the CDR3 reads TGTACCAGCAGCCTCGTTCTTGACAATGAGCAGTTCTTC. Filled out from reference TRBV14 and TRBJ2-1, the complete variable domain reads EAGVTQFPSHSVIEKGQTVTLRCDPISGHDNLYWYRRVMGKEIKFLLHFVKESKQDESGMPNNRFLAERTGGTYSTLKVQPAELEDSGVYFCTSSLVLDNEQFFGPGTRLTVL.

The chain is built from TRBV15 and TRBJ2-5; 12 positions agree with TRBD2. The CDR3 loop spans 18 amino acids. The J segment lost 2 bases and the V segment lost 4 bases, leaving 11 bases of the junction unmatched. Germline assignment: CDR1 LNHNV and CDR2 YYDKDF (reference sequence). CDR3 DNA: TGTGCCACCAGCAAGGGGTCACTAGCGGGGGGCAATCAAGAGACCCAGTACTTC. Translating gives CATSKGSLAGGNQETQYF.

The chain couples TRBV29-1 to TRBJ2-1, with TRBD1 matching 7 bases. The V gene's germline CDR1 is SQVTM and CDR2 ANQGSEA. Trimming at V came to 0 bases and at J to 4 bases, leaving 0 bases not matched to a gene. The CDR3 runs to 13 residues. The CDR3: CSVEEQGYNEQFF. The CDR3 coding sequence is TGCAGCGTTGAAGAACAGGGGTACAATGAGCAGTTCTTC.

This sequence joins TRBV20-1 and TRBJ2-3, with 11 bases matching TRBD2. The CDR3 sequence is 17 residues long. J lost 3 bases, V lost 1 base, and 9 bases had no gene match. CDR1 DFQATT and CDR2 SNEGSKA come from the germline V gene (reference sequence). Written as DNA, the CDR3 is TGCAGTGCTAGAGCGATTACTAGCGGGGGCCTTACAGATACGCAGTATTTT. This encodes CSARAITSGGLTDTQYF.

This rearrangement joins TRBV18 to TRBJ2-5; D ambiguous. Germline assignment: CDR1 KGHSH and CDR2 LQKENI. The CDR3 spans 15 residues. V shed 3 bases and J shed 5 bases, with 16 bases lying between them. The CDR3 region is CASSPGSDRRETQYF. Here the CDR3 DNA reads TGTGCCAGCTCACCGGGGTCCGATCGACGGGAGACCCAGTACTTC.

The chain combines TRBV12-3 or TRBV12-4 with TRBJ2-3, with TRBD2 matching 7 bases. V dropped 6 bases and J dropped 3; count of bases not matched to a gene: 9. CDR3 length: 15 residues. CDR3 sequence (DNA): TGTGCCAGCAGCCCCTTTGGACTAGAGACAGATACGCAGTATTTT. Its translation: CASSPFGLETDTQYF.

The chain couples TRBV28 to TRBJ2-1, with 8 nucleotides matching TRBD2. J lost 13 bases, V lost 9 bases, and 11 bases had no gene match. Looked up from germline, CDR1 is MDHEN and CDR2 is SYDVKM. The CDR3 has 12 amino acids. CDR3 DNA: TGTGCCAGTAAGCTCCGGACTAGCCATCAGTTCTTC. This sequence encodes CASKLRTSHQFF.

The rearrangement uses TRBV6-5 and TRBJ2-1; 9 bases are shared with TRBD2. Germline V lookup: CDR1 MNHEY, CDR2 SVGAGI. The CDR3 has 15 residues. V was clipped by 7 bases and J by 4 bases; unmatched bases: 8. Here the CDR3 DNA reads TGTGCCAGCAACAGAAGCGGGGGGTCTTACAATGAGCAGTTCTTC. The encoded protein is CASNRSGGSYNEQFF.

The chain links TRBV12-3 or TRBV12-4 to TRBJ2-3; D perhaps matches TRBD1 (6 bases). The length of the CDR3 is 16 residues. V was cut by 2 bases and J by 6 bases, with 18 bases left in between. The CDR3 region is CASSLPAGVARDTQYF. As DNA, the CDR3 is TGTGCCAGCAGTTTACCGGCAGGGGTCGCCCGGGATACGCAGTATTTT.

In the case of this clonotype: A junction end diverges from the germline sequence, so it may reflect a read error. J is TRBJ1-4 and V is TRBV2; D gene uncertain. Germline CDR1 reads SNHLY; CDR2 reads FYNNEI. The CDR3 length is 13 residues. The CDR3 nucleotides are TGTGTCAGCAGTTACGGGATAAATGAAAAACTGTTTTTT. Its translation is CVSSYGINEKLFF.

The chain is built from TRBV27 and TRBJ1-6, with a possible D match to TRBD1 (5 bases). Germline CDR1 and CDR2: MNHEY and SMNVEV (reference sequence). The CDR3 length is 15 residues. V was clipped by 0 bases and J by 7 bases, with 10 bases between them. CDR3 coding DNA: TGTGCCAGCAGTTTATCCGGCAGGGCCAATTCACCCCTCCACTTT. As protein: CASSLSGRANSPLHF.

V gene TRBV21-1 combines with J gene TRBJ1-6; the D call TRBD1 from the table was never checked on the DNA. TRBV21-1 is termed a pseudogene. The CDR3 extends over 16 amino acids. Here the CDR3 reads CASSARQGGYLHSLHF. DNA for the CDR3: TGTGCCAGCAGCGCGCGACAGGGTGGATACCTTCACTCCCTCCACTTT.

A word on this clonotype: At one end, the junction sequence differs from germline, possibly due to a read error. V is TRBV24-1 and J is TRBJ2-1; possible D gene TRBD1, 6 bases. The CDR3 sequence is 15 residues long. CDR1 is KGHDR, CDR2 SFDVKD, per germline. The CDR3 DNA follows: TGTGCCACCAGTGCCCGGACAGCCCGGTACAATGAGCAGTTGTTC. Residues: CATSARTARYNEQLF.

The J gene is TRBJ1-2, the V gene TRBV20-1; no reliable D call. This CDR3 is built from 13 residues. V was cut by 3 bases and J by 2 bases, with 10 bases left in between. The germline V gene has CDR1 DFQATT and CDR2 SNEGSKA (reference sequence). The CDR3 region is CSARKDGNYGYTF. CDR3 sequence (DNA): TGCAGTGCTAGGAAGGACGGAAACTATGGCTACACCTTC.

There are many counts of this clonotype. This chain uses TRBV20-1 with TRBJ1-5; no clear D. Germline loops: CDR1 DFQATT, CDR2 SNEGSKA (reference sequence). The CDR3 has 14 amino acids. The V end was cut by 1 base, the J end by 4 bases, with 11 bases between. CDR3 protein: CSARGGPRNQPQHF. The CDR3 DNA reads TGCAGTGCTAGAGGTGGACCGAGAAATCAGCCCCAGCATTTT.

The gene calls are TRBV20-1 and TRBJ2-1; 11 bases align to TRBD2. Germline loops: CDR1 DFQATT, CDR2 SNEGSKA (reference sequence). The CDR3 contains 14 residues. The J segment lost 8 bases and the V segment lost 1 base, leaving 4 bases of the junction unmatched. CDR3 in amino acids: CSARATSGNDEQFF. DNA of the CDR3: TGCAGTGCTAGAGCGACTAGCGGGAACGATGAGCAGTTCTTC.

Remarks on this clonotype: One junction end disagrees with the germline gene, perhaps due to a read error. The CDR3 nucleotides are TGCAGTGTTGTACTTAGCGGGGGGATCTATGAGCAGTTCTTC. Amino acid sequence: CSVVLSGGIYEQFF. The chain couples TRBV29-1 to TRBJ2-1; TRBD2 matches at 10 bases. This CDR3 contains 14 residues. CDR1 and CDR2 from the germline V gene are SQVTM and ANQGSEA.

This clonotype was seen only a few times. The CDR3 region has the DNA TGTGCCAGCAGCTCCGGGACAGTTTCTGGGGCCAACGTCCTGACTTTC. Amino acid sequence: CASSSGTVSGANVLTF. V and J are TRBV7-9 and TRBJ2-6, with 7 bases matching TRBD1. The germline gives CDR1 SEHNR, CDR2 FQNEAQ (reference sequence). The CDR3 is made up of 16 amino acids. V dropped 4 bases and J dropped 1; count of bases not matched to a gene: 4.

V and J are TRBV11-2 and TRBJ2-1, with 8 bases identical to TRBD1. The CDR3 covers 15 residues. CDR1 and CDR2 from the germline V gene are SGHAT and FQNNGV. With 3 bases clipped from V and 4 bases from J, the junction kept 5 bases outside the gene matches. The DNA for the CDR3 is TGTGCCAGCAGCTTCGTTGACAGGGGTTACAATGAGCAGTTCTTC. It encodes CASSFVDRGYNEQFF.